This is a list of T cell receptor beta chains from one sample in a study of T cells after yellow fever vaccination. TCRdb independently ran MiXCR on the 5' RACE reads; one entry per CDR3 protein. The sample contains tens of thousands of distinct CDR3 sequences, 7.5% to 9% of which appear only once. The material was CD8+ T cells sorted from PBMCs, obtained on the day of the yellow fever booster vaccination. The receptors derive from a man aged 25 to 45 who received the YFV17D yellow fever vaccine. CDR3s include the opening cysteine and the closing phenylalanine or tryptophan. A D gene is named only where the DNA matches it firmly. For some rows the clone size is stated as once, few or many, or as a class when expanded; others skip it.

cdr3_aa	cdr3_nt	v_call	j_call	clone_size	d_call
CASSQDGGPADTQYF	TGCGCCAGCAGCCAAGATGGCGGGCCCGCAGATACGCAGTATTTT	TRBV4-1	TRBJ2-3	few	NA
CASSPTQARHEQYF	TGTGCCAGCAGCCCTACTCAAGCAAGACACGAGCAGTACTTC	TRBV5-6	TRBJ2-7	many	NA
CSARGTGELFF	TGCAGCGCCCGGGGAACCGGGGAGCTGTTTTTT	TRBV29-1	TRBJ2-2	few	NA
CASSQGPGHTEAFF	TGCGCCAGCAGCCAAGGCCCAGGGCACACTGAAGCTTTCTTT	TRBV4-1	TRBJ1-1	few	NA
CASSAGLAGETQYF	TGTGCCAGCAGCGCGGGACTAGCGGGGGAGACCCAGTACTTC	TRBV9	TRBJ2-5	NA	TRBD2
CASSYPPGQGQHLASTDTQYF	TGTGCCAGCAGTTACCCCCCGGGACAGGGTCAACATCTTGCTAGCACAGATACGCAGTATTTT	TRBV6-2/TRBV6-3	TRBJ2-3	NA	TRBD1
CASSSWPGRYNEQFF	TGCGCCAGCAGCTCTTGGCCCGGGCGCTACAATGAGCAGTTCTTC	TRBV5-1	TRBJ2-1	NA	NA
CASSFQGGTDTQYF	TGTGCCAGCAGTTTCCAGGGTGGGACAGATACGCAGTATTTT	TRBV27	TRBJ2-3	few	NA
CARSLRHNEQFF	TGTGCCAGAAGCTTAAGGCACAATGAGCAGTTCTTC	TRBV5-3	TRBJ2-1	NA	NA
CAWSVLGLSTDTQYF	TGTGCCTGGAGTGTACTGGGCCTCTCCACAGATACGCAGTATTTT	TRBV30	TRBJ2-3	NA	NA
CATSRSPGPDEAFF	TGTGCCACCAGCAGATCACCCGGGCCAGATGAAGCTTTCTTT	TRBV15	TRBJ1-1	NA	NA
CASSYSTLSVRSEQYF	TGTGCCAGCAGTTACTCGACGTTGTCAGTTAGATCCGAGCAGTACTTC	TRBV6-5	TRBJ2-7	many	NA
CASSGTPGDEQYF	TGTGCCAGCAGCGGGACCCCGGGAGACGAGCAGTACTTC	TRBV9	TRBJ2-7	many	NA
CSVEDPATGSSYEQYF	TGCAGCGTTGAAGATCCAGCCACAGGGAGCTCCTACGAGCAGTACTTC	TRBV29-1	TRBJ2-7	many	NA
CASSQVRTGEGSPLHF	TGCGCCAGCAGCCAAGTGAGAACGGGGGAGGGTTCACCCCTCCACTTT	TRBV4-3	TRBJ1-6	NA	NA
CASSLAKEARRVDVGYEQYF	TGTGCCAGCAGCTTAGCGAAGGAGGCTAGAAGGGTGGATGTAGGCTACGAGCAGTACTTC	TRBV11-1	TRBJ2-7	few	NA
CSASQGLGTEAFF	TGCAGTGCCTCCCAGGGGTTGGGCACTGAAGCTTTCTTT	TRBV20-1	TRBJ1-1	many	NA
CASSLTSGMETQYF	TGTGCCAGCAGTTTGACTAGCGGGATGGAGACCCAGTACTTC	TRBV12-3/TRBV12-4	TRBJ2-5	NA	TRBD2
CASRLVTWSAEREFF	TGTGCAAGTCGCTTAGTTACATGGAGCGCCGAGAGGGAGTTCTTC	TRBV12-2	TRBJ2-1	many	NA
CASSASGRSDEQFF	TGTGCCAGCAGTGCTAGCGGGAGAAGCGATGAGCAGTTCTTC	TRBV2	TRBJ2-1	many	TRBD2
CASSLRGYSYEQYF	TGTGCCAGCAGCTTAAGGGGGTACTCCTACGAGCAGTACTTC	TRBV11-2	TRBJ2-7	NA	NA
CASSLGTSGELFF	TGTGCCAGCAGCTTGGGAACCTCCGGGGAGCTGTTTTTT	TRBV5-6	TRBJ2-2	many	NA
CASSEAHSNTGELFF	TGTGCCAGCAGTGAGGCTCACTCGAACACCGGGGAGCTGTTTTTT	TRBV25-1	TRBJ2-2	NA	NA
CSVRLGGPHGYTF	TGCAGCGTCCGCCTTGGGGGCCCGCATGGCTACACCTTC	TRBV29-1	TRBJ1-2	NA	NA
CASTSSDNLNYGYTF	TGTGCCAGCACCTCATCAGACAACCTTAACTATGGCTACACCTTC	TRBV6-1	TRBJ1-2	few	NA
CASGAEREKAGELFF	TGTGCCAGCGGAGCCGAGCGGGAGAAAGCCGGGGAGCTGTTTTTT	TRBV7-6	TRBJ2-2	few	TRBD2
CASSLASSMTQYF	TGTGCCAGCAGCTTGGCTAGCAGCATGACCCAGTACTTC	TRBV5-6	TRBJ2-5	NA	NA
CATSPDRGLPNYGYTF	TGTGCCACCAGCCCGGACAGGGGCCTTCCTAACTATGGCTACACCTTC	TRBV15	TRBJ1-2	NA	TRBD1
CASSYILAGLYNEQFF	TGTGCCAGCAGCTACATTTTAGCGGGGCTATACAATGAGCAGTTCTTC	TRBV5-6	TRBJ2-1	few	TRBD2
CASSLQPGLAGGYPQETQYF	TGTGCCAGCAGCCTACAACCGGGACTAGCGGGAGGGTACCCCCAAGAGACCCAGTACTTC	TRBV11-2	TRBJ2-5	many	TRBD2
CASITGDTQYF	TGTGCCAGCATTACCGGAGATACGCAGTATTTT	TRBV2	TRBJ2-3	many	NA
CASSYPTQTGSPGELFF	TGTGCCAGCAGTTACCCCACTCAGACAGGGTCGCCCGGGGAGCTGTTTTTT	TRBV28	TRBJ2-2	few	TRBD1
CASSRIRDIDNEQFF	TGTGCCAGCAGTCGTATCCGGGACATAGACAATGAGCAGTTCTTC	TRBV27	TRBJ2-1	few	NA
CASSPGTPVGDEQYF	TGTGCCAGCAGCCCAGGGACACCCGTGGGAGACGAGCAGTACTTC	TRBV5-6	TRBJ2-7	NA	NA
CASSLFGHQETQYF	TGTGCCAGCAGTTTATTCGGCCACCAAGAGACCCAGTACTTC	TRBV27	TRBJ2-5	NA	NA
CSAGGETRDTQYF	TGCAGTGCTGGGGGTGAGACTAGGGATACGCAGTATTTT	TRBV20-1	TRBJ2-3	NA	NA
CASSYTYRGSGSNEQYF	TGTGCCAGCAGTTACACCTATCGGGGGAGCGGGAGTAACGAGCAGTACTTC	TRBV6-2/TRBV6-3	TRBJ2-7	few	TRBD2
CASSPLASGSSETQYF	TGCGCCAGCAGTCCCCTGGCTAGCGGGAGTTCAGAGACCCAGTACTTC	TRBV10-2	TRBJ2-5	few	TRBD2